A single sample gave rise to the 29 T cell receptor beta chains below, sequenced in a study of blood T cell repertoires in COVID-19. This table comes from immunoSEQ multiplex PCR, and its TCRdb copy is limited to in-frame clones, with some not included. The data show 300,000 to 350,000 clones, over 80% seen once. Sequences were obtained from PBMCs or T cells enriched from blood (not recorded which). These receptors were collected from a man in his thirties or forties who had recovered from COVID-19.

The rearrangement uses TRBV6-1 and TRBJ2-2, with D possibly being TRBD1 (5 bases). Trimming left V 3 bases short and J 1 base short, with 6 bases between. The CDR3 covers 14 residues. Germline loops: CDR1 MNHNS, CDR2 SASEGT. This CDR3 reads CASSDRGNTGELFF. The CDR3 coding sequence is TGTGCCAGCAGTGATAGGGGGAACACCGGGGAGCTGTTTTTT.

The sample holds one count of this clone. The J gene is TRBJ1-2, the V gene TRBV6-1; D might be TRBD1 (5 bases). Trimming pared 1 base from V and 6 bases from J, leaving 12 bases between. Germline V lookup: CDR1 MNHNS, CDR2 SASEGT. This CDR3 is 14 amino acids long. CDR3 bases: TGTGCCAGCAGTGAAGGGGGATGGACAAATGGCTACACCTTC. Its translation is CASSEGGWTNGYTF.

The chain has TRBV5-5 and TRBJ2-1, with D perhaps TRBD1 (6 bases). CDR3 size: 14 residues. Trimming removed 4 bases at V and 8 bases at J, with 16 bases between. Germline V CDR1 and CDR2: SGHKS, YYEKEE (reference sequence). Written as DNA, the CDR3 is TGTGCCAGCAGCGATGACAGGCTCGTCGATGAGCAGTTCTTC. Encoded protein: CASSDDRLVDEQFF.

This chain uses TRBV27 with TRBJ1-1; D unresolved. The germline CDR1 and CDR2 sequences are MNHEY and SMNVEV (reference sequence). The V end lost 4 bases, the J end lost 9 bases, and 18 bases lay between the germline ends. CDR3 length: 14 amino acids. This chain's CDR3 is CASSSHPRIHQAFF. The CDR3 DNA reads as TGTGCCAGCAGTTCCCACCCTAGAATCCACCAAGCTTTCTTT.

This chain uses TRBV6-5 with TRBJ1-2, with 8 bases aligning to TRBD1. Losses at the gene ends were 6 bases for V and 8 bases for J; bases not matched to a gene: 8. The CDR3 extends over 13 amino acids. Germline loops: CDR1 MNHEY, CDR2 SVGAGI. CDR3 in amino acids: CASRPDRVSGYTF. Written as DNA, the CDR3 is TGTGCCAGCAGGCCGGACAGGGTGAGCGGCTACACCTTC.

This CDR3 is CATSREGAREQYF. DNA of the CDR3: TGTGCCACCAGCAGAGAGGGGGCCCGGGAGCAGTACTTC. This rearrangement joins TRBV15 to TRBJ2-7; D might be TRBD1 (6 bases). CDR3 length: 13 residues. Germline V lookup: CDR1 LNHNV, CDR2 YYDKDF (reference sequence). The ends were cut back, 0 bases at V and 7 bases at J, with 10 bases in the middle.

The CDR3 region has the DNA TGTGCCACCTCGCCTCGGGGACTAGCGGGGGGGGCCTCCAAAAACATTCAGTACTTC. Amino acid sequence: CATSPRGLAGGASKNIQYF. V gene TRBV10-3 combines with J gene TRBJ2-4; 16 nucleotides line up with TRBD2. The length of the CDR3 is 19 residues. Losses at the gene ends were 10 bases for V and 2 bases for J; bases not matched to a gene: 14. Germline CDR1 is ENHRY and CDR2 is SYGVKD.

This chain joins TRBV18 and TRBJ1-2; TRBD1 aligns across 8 bases. Germline V gene sequence: CDR1 KGHSH, CDR2 LQKENI. The CDR3 extends over 13 amino acids. With 3 bases clipped from V and 8 bases from J, the junction kept 5 bases outside the gene matches. The CDR3 DNA follows: TGTGCCAGCTCACCTGACAGGGGATCGGGCTACACCTTC. Encoded protein: CASSPDRGSGYTF.

This chain connects TRBV5-6 to TRBJ2-7; the D is unclear. The CDR3 is made up of 13 amino acids. Deletions cut 6 bases from V and 9 bases from J, with 19 bases between. Germline CDR1 and CDR2: SGHDT and YYEEEE. CDR3 DNA sequence: TGTGCCAGCAATGGTCCAGGAATCCCAGGGCAGTACTTC. Its translation is CASNGPGIPGQYF.

The gene calls are TRBV2 and TRBJ1-6; D remains ambiguous. The length of the CDR3 is 15 residues. V lost 4 bases, J lost 10 bases, and 17 bases lay in between. CDR1 is SNHLY, CDR2 FYNNEI, per germline. CDR3 sequence: CASSVVSEGMSPLHF. The CDR3 region has the DNA TGTGCCAGCAGTGTCGTTTCGGAGGGTATGTCACCCCTCCACTTT. The full variable domain, with the rest looked up from reference TRBV2 and TRBJ1-6, is EPEVTQTPSHQVTQMGQEVILRCVPISNHLYFYWYRQILGQKVEFLVSFYNNEISEKSEIFDDQFSVERPDGSNFTLKIRSTKLEDSAMYFCASSVVSEGMSPLHFGNGTRLTVT.

This clone appeared a single time. The J gene is TRBJ2-7, the V gene TRBV9; a possible D gene is TRBD1 (6 bases). V was clipped by 0 bases and J by 1 base, with 11 bases between them. Germline V gene sequence: CDR1 SGDLS, CDR2 YYNGEE. This CDR3 is 15 amino acids long. CDR3 in amino acids: CASSVAPGVSYEQYF. DNA of the CDR3: TGTGCCAGCAGCGTAGCCCCAGGGGTATCCTACGAGCAGTACTTC.

This clone occurred a few times. The gene calls are TRBV3-1 (or the pseudogene TRBV3-2) and TRBJ1-6; 8 nucleotides match TRBD1. This CDR3 spans 16 amino acids. Germline CDR1 and CDR2: LGHDT and YNNKEL (reference sequence). Trimming removed 0 bases from V and 8 bases from J; junction bases left unmatched: 6. CDR3: CASSQDGTGLYSPLHF. The CDR3 nucleotides are TGTGCCAGCAGCCAAGATGGGACAGGCCTCTATTCACCCCTCCACTTT.

Regarding this clone: Other DNA sequences in the same sample also yield this CDR3. CDR3 region: CASSLQGAGNTIYF. In DNA form, the CDR3 reads TGCGCCAGCAGCTTACAGGGTGCCGGAAACACCATATATTTT. The rearrangement uses TRBV5-1 and TRBJ1-3; a possible D gene is TRBD1 (6 bases). Deletions cut 2 bases from V and 4 bases from J, with 10 bases between. Germline CDR1 SGHRS, CDR2 YFSETQ. There are 14 residues in the CDR3.

The chain links TRBV19 to TRBJ1-1; weak D call: TRBD1 (6 bases). The V gene's germline CDR1 is LNHDA and CDR2 SQIVND (reference sequence). This CDR3 is built from 15 residues. V lost 5 bases and J lost 7, with 20 bases in between. The CDR3 protein is CASSPTTGWVFEAFF. The CDR3 DNA sequence: TGTGCCAGTAGTCCGACTACAGGGTGGGTTTTTGAAGCTTTCTTT.

This clone was counted between two and nine times. V and J are TRBV5-1 and TRBJ2-1; 8 nucleotides agree with TRBD1. CDR3 length: 15 amino acids. CDR1 and CDR2 from the germline V gene are SGHRS and YFSETQ. The V segment lost 1 base and the J segment 5 bases; nucleotides outside the gene matches: 5. CDR3 in DNA: TGCGCCAGCAGCTTGCAGGGGGCTTCGGACAATGAGCAGTTCTTC. Translated, it gives CASSLQGASDNEQFF.

The chain couples TRBV19 to TRBJ1-1, with 7 nucleotides matching TRBD1. The CDR3 runs to 14 residues. J gave up 8 bases and V 3 bases, and 9 bases lay outside the gene matches. Looked up from germline, CDR1 is LNHDA and CDR2 is SQIVND (reference sequence). Written as DNA, the CDR3 is TGTGCCAGTAGTATCCTCGGGACAGTACGGGAAGCTTTCTTT. It yields the protein CASSILGTVREAFF. Full variable domain (missing parts from reference TRBV19 and TRBJ1-1): DGGITQSPKYLFRKEGQNVTLSCEQNLNHDAMYWYRQDPGQGLRLIYYSQIVNDFQKGDIAEGYSVSREKKESFPLTVTSAQKNPTAFYLCASSILGTVREAFFGQGTRLTVV.

The J gene is TRBJ2-7, the V gene TRBV15; the match to TRBD2 covers 12 bases. Germline loops: CDR1 LNHNV, CDR2 YYDKDF (reference sequence). The CDR3 totals 18 residues. The V and J ends lost 1 base and 4 bases, in that order; junction bases with no gene match: 11. The CDR3 protein is CATSRGTSGGTRGYEQYF. In DNA, the CDR3 is TGTGCCACCAGCAGAGGTACTAGCGGGGGGACCAGGGGATACGAGCAGTACTTC.

The chain combines TRBV5-6 with TRBJ1-6; no definite D call. This CDR3 has 13 residues. Trimming pared 10 bases from V and 7 bases from J, leaving 15 bases between. Germline loops: CDR1 SGHDT, CDR2 YYEEEE. The CDR3 coding sequence is TGTGCCCGCTGGGGAGGGCCCAATTCACCCCTCCACTTT. The encoded protein is CARWGGPNSPLHF.

This clone was seen more than once but under ten times. The chain combines TRBV24-1 with TRBJ1-4, with TRBD1 matching 7 bases. CDR3 size: 15 residues. After removal of 7 bases from V and 4 bases from J, the junction contained 8 bases not matched to a gene. Germline CDR1 is KGHDR and CDR2 is SFDVKD. CDR3 loop: CATSPGDSGNEKLFF. For the CDR3, the DNA is TGTGCCACCAGCCCGGGGGACAGCGGTAATGAAAAACTGTTTTTT.

DNA of the CDR3: TGTGCCAGCAGCACCCTCCAGGGGGCGCGAGAGACCCAGTACTTC. This translates into CASSTLQGARETQYF. The chain combines TRBV5-6 with TRBJ2-5, with TRBD1 matching over 8 bases. This CDR3 region has 15 residues. CDR1 and CDR2 (germline): SGHDT, YYEEEE. V lost 4 bases to trimming and J lost 4 bases; unmatched junction nucleotides: 9.

The chain uses TRBV20-1 and TRBJ1-1, with D uncertain. Germline values: CDR1 DFQATT, CDR2 SNEGSKA (reference sequence). V lost 3 bases and J lost 4, with 15 bases in between. The CDR3 loop spans 14 amino acids. CDR3 nucleotides: TGCAGTGCTAGTTTCGGGAGGTCGGGCACTGAAGCTTTCTTT. Its protein product is CSASFGRSGTEAFF.

This clone was seen a few times. The rearrangement joins TRBV6-5 to TRBJ1-4; 11 nucleotides match TRBD1. The germline CDR1 and CDR2 sequences are MNHEY and SVGAGI. The CDR3 sequence is 13 residues long. J gave up 8 bases and V 7 bases, and 3 bases lay outside the gene matches. As DNA, the CDR3 is TGTGCCAGCATTCGGGACAGGGGGGAAAAACTGTTTTTT. Translation: CASIRDRGEKLFF.

The chain uses TRBV13 and TRBJ1-4; D gene unclear. Germline V gene data show CDR1 as PRHDT and CDR2 as FYEKMQ (reference sequence). Trimming took off 4 bases at V and 3 bases at J, with 9 bases between the two ends. This CDR3 has 14 residues. The DNA for the CDR3 is TGTGCCAGCAGCTCAGACGGGTCTAATGAAAAACTGTTTTTT. Amino acid sequence: CASSSDGSNEKLFF.

The chain is built from TRBV28 and TRBJ2-5; TRBD2 is a possible D gene (6 bases). Deletions cut 2 bases from V and 7 bases from J, with 17 bases between. The CDR3 length is 15 residues. Looked up from germline, CDR1 is MDHEN and CDR2 is SYDVKM. CDR3 sequence: CASSLIARDSGTQYF. The CDR3 DNA is TGTGCCAGCAGTTTAATCGCCCGGGACTCGGGGACCCAGTACTTC.

The chain employs TRBV5-6 and TRBJ2-7; 8 nucleotides agree with TRBD1. Losses at the gene ends were 3 bases for V and 1 base for J; bases not matched to a gene: 3. This CDR3 is built from 14 residues. The germline CDR1 and CDR2 sequences are SGHDT and YYEEEE. The CDR3 nucleotides are TGTGCCAGCAGCTCTGACAGGGGTTCCTACGAGCAGTACTTC. Translation: CASSSDRGSYEQYF. The full variable domain, completed using reference TRBV5-6 and TRBJ2-7, is DAGVTQSPTHLIKTRGQQVTLRCSPKSGHDTVSWYQQALGQGPQFIFQYYEEEERQRGNFPDRFSGHQFPNYSSELNVNALLLGDSALYLCASSSDRGSYEQYFGPGTRLTVT.

The chain links TRBV18 to TRBJ1-2, with D uncertain. Germline V gives CDR1 KGHSH, CDR2 LQKENI. The CDR3 spans 11 residues. The V end lost 5 bases, the J end lost 13 bases, and 14 bases lay between the germline ends. The DNA of the CDR3 is TGTGCCAGCTCATCTAGTACCCTTGCCACCTTC. It yields the protein CASSSSTLATF.

CDR3 protein: CATSRDRGVPTYEQYF. CDR3 sequence (DNA): TGTGCCACCAGCAGAGATCGGGGGGTCCCAACCTACGAGCAGTACTTC. The chain recombines TRBV15 with TRBJ2-7, with 7 bases matching TRBD2. V was clipped by 0 bases and J by 2 bases; unmatched bases: 7. The CDR3 has 16 residues. Per the germline V gene, CDR1 is LNHNV and CDR2 is YYDKDF (reference sequence).

The V call is TRBV18, the J call TRBJ1-6; the D is unclear. CDR1 and CDR2 (germline): KGHSH, LQKENI. V lost 2 bases and J lost 11, with 10 bases in between. The CDR3 has 13 amino acids. Here the CDR3 DNA reads TGTGCCAGCTCACCAGGAGCCCCTCCACCCCTCCACTTT. This translates into CASSPGAPPPLHF. Supplemented by reference TRBV18 and TRBJ1-6, the full variable domain reads NAGVMQNPRHLVRRRGQEARLRCSPMKGHSHVYWYRQLPEEGLKFMVYLQKENIIDESGMPKERFSAEFPKEGPSILRIQQVVRGDSAAYFCASSPGAPPPLHFGNGTRLTVT.

The rearrangement joins TRBV10-3 to TRBJ1-1; 9 bases map to TRBD1. The junction had 9 bases not matched to a gene; V was cut back by 9 bases and J by 4 bases. The CDR3 extends over 14 amino acids. The germline CDR1 and CDR2 sequences are ENHRY and SYGVKD. In DNA, the CDR3 is TGTGCCATGGGAACAGGGGGCGGAAGCACTGAAGCTTTCTTT. Amino acids: CAMGTGGGSTEAFF.